These 28 T cell receptor beta chains originate from one sample sequenced in a study of cytomegalovirus exposure and HLA in healthy donors. This PCR relied on a set of 60 Vbeta primers and 13 Jbeta primers. Assay: immunoSEQ multiplex PCR; the TCRdb copy retains only in-frame clones and omits some. The sample carries 80,000 to 100,000 clones, about 81% recorded once. The sequenced sample consisted of PBMCs. The receptors shown here come from a man aged 40-49 years in good health and CMV-seronegative.

This clone came up once. V usage is TRBV7-6 and J usage is TRBJ2-5, with 8 nucleotides matching TRBD2. V trimming: 4 bases; J trimming: 5 bases; junction bases outside the gene matches: 3. CDR3 length: 13 amino acids. Germline assignment: CDR1 SGHVS and CDR2 FNYEAQ. Here the CDR3 reads CASSSERGETQYF. The CDR3 DNA sequence: TGTGCCAGCAGCTCCGAGCGGGGGGAGACCCAGTACTTC.

This chain joins TRBV5-1 and TRBJ1-1; 9 nucleotides line up with TRBD1. There are 15 residues in the CDR3. The germline gives CDR1 SGHRS, CDR2 YFSETQ. With 4 bases clipped from V and 0 bases from J, the junction kept 4 bases outside the gene matches. The CDR3 sequence: CASSVGQGMNTEAFF. CDR3 DNA: TGCGCCAGCAGCGTTGGACAGGGGATGAACACTGAAGCTTTCTTT.

The gene calls are TRBV23-1 and TRBJ1-5; D may be TRBD1 (5 bases). TRBV23-1 is given ORF status, its function remaining uncertain. The CDR3 runs 22 residues. V lost 0 bases, J lost 4 bases, and 31 bases lay in between. The CDR3, as DNA: TGCGCCAGCAGTCAATCCCGACGTTCGACCGACCAGGGCCTCCTAAGGAATCAGCCCCAGCATTTT. It translates to CASSQSRRSTDQGLLRNQPQHF.

The V gene is TRBV7-8, the J gene TRBJ1-2, with D maybe TRBD1 (5 bases). Germline V lookup: CDR1 SGHVS, CDR2 FQNEAQ. V was cut by 4 bases and J by 4 bases, with 13 bases left in between. CDR3 length: 14 amino acids. CDR3 coding DNA: TGTGCCAGCAGCTCCCCGGGGGGGTTCTATGGCTACACCTTC. Amino acids: CASSSPGGFYGYTF.

This sequence joins TRBV15 and TRBJ2-5, with 9 bases identical to TRBD2. Germline trimming cut 4 bases from V and 4 bases from J; bases unmatched to any gene: 4. The CDR3 covers 14 residues. The germline gives CDR1 LNHNV, CDR2 YYDKDF (reference sequence). The CDR3 DNA sequence: TGTGCCACCAGCACGCGGGGGGGCGGAGAGACCCAGTACTTC. This translates into CATSTRGGGETQYF.

The rearrangement uses TRBV28 and TRBJ2-3; D perhaps matches TRBD1 (6 bases). CDR1 and CDR2 from the germline V gene are MDHEN and SYDVKM. The CDR3 spans 14 residues. V was trimmed by 6 bases and J by 3 bases, leaving 13 bases between them. CDR3 DNA sequence: TGTGCCAGCAGCGTCGGGCAGGGGACAGATACGCAGTATTTT. Translating it yields CASSVGQGTDTQYF.

The rearrangement uses TRBV15 and TRBJ2-7; 9 bases map to TRBD1. Germline-derived CDR1 and CDR2 are LNHNV and YYDKDF (reference sequence). The CDR3 contains 16 residues. Losses at the gene ends were 1 base for V and 2 bases for J; bases not matched to a gene: 6. The CDR3 DNA sequence: TGTGCCACCAGCAGAGGACCGGGACAGGGAACCTACGAGCAGTACTTC. Translated: CATSRGPGQGTYEQYF.

The rearrangement links TRBV5-4 to TRBJ2-2; 8 bases map to TRBD2. Germline V gene lookup returns CDR1 SGHNT and CDR2 YYREEE (reference sequence). CDR3 length: 15 residues. Trimming at V came to 0 bases and at J to 5 bases, leaving 3 bases not matched to a gene. The DNA for the CDR3 is TGTGCCAGCAGCTTGGCGGGGGGGCTTACCGGGGAGCTGTTTTTT. It is translated as CASSLAGGLTGELFF.

V gene TRBV11-2 combines with J gene TRBJ1-2; D remains ambiguous. The CDR3 covers 14 residues. V was cut by 1 base and J by 2 bases, with 8 bases left in between. From germline, CDR1 is SGHAT and CDR2 FQNNGV. CDR3 DNA sequence: TGTGCCAGCAGCTTAGGCCCGGTGAACTATGGCTACACCTTC. Encoded protein: CASSLGPVNYGYTF.

This chain joins TRBV6-5 and TRBJ2-7, with D uncertain. Per the germline V gene, CDR1 is MNHEY and CDR2 is SVGAGI. This CDR3 comprises 15 residues. Trimming cost V 0 bases and J 1 base, with 10 bases left between them. For the CDR3, the DNA is TGTGCCAGCAGTTACTCGGCCTCCCCGTCCTACGAGCAGTACTTC. Its protein product is CASSYSASPSYEQYF.

CDR3 nucleotide sequence: TGTGCCACGTATTCGGGACTAGCGGGGGTCCTGAACACCGGGGAGCTGTTTTTT. Its translation is CATYSGLAGVLNTGELFF. The chain couples TRBV15 to TRBJ2-2; 14 bases are a match to TRBD2. CDR3 length: 18 residues. Germline V CDR1 and CDR2: LNHNV, YYDKDF (reference sequence). The V segment lost 9 bases and the J segment 1 base; nucleotides outside the gene matches: 10. The full variable domain, in which reference TRBV15 and TRBJ2-2 provide the parts outside the CDR3, is DAMVIQNPRYQVTQFGKPVTLSCSQTLNHNVMYWYQQKSSQAPKLLFHYYDKDFNNEADTPDNFQSRRPNTSFCFLDIRSPGLGDTAMYLCATYSGLAGVLNTGELFFGEGSRLTVL.

The V gene is TRBV7-2, the J gene TRBJ2-5, with D possibly TRBD1 on 6 matching bases. The V end lost 3 bases, the J end lost 5 bases, and 10 bases lay between the germline ends. This CDR3 has 13 amino acids. The germline CDR1 and CDR2 sequences are SGHTA and FQGNSA. DNA for the CDR3: TGTGCCAGCAGCTTGGGGGCTGGGGAGACCCAGTACTTC. Protein product: CASSLGAGETQYF.

The J gene is TRBJ1-6, the V gene TRBV9; 7 nucleotides align to TRBD1. V lost 3 bases to trimming and J lost 8 bases; unmatched junction nucleotides: 8. Per germline, CDR1 SGDLS and CDR2 YYNGEE. This CDR3 spans 15 amino acids. Here the CDR3 reads CASSETSGGHSPLHF. In DNA, the CDR3 is TGTGCCAGCAGCGAGACCTCAGGGGGGCATTCACCCCTCCACTTT.

The sample holds a few counts of this clone. The rearrangement links TRBV28 to TRBJ2-2; possible D gene TRBD2, 6 bases. Germline CDR1 reads MDHEN; CDR2 reads SYDVKM. The CDR3 sequence is 15 residues long. The germline V and J ends were trimmed by 2 bases and 7 bases, with 14 bases remaining between them. Here the CDR3 reads CASSLIGGAGGELFF. CDR3 coding DNA: TGTGCCAGCAGTTTAATAGGAGGGGCTGGCGGGGAGCTGTTTTTT.

CDR3 residues: CASSGSSSDQPQHF. For the CDR3, the DNA is TGTGCCAGCAGTGGGAGCAGCTCTGATCAGCCCCAGCATTTT. The rearrangement uses TRBV2 and TRBJ1-5; no clear D. Germline V gene lookup returns CDR1 SNHLY and CDR2 FYNNEI. CDR3 size: 14 residues. Trimming took 4 bases from V and 5 from J, leaving 12 bases between them.

The V call is TRBV27, the J call TRBJ1-1; possible D gene TRBD1, 6 bases. Germline CDR1 MNHEY, CDR2 SMNVEV (reference sequence). Trimming removed 5 bases at V and 3 bases at J, with 16 bases between. The CDR3 has 15 amino acids. Here the CDR3 reads CASSTRHPGDTEAFF. DNA for the CDR3: TGTGCCAGCAGTACCCGCCACCCAGGGGACACTGAAGCTTTCTTT.

This clone was seen a handful of times. V and J are TRBV29-1 and TRBJ1-1; D ambiguous. This CDR3 has 14 residues. Trimming removed 2 bases at V and 3 bases at J, with 13 bases between. Germline V CDR1 and CDR2: SQVTM, ANQGSEA. CDR3 in DNA: TGCAGCGTTGAAAAGCGCGGAAAACACACTGAAGCTTTCTTT. It codes for CSVEKRGKHTEAFF.

The chain couples TRBV28 to TRBJ2-5; 7 bases fit TRBD1. The DNA end lines up better with TRBJ2-7; the J call may be wrong. Germline CDR1 reads MDHEN; CDR2 reads SYDVKM. The CDR3 sequence is 15 residues long. In DNA form, the CDR3 reads TGTGCCAGCAGTGGTAGGACAGGTTACTCCTACGAGCAGTACTTC. Translation: CASSGRTGYSYEQYF.

This sequence joins TRBV2 and TRBJ2-2; 7 bases fit TRBD2. Trimming removed 7 bases from V and 1 base from J; junction bases left unmatched: 3. Germline assignment: CDR1 SNHLY and CDR2 FYNNEI. This CDR3 has 14 amino acids. The CDR3 loop reads CASTGLVNTGELFF. CDR3 nucleotides: TGTGCCAGCACAGGACTAGTGAACACCGGGGAGCTGTTTTTT. Using reference TRBV2 and TRBJ2-2 for the parts outside the CDR3, the full variable domain is EPEVTQTPSHQVTQMGQEVILRCVPISNHLYFYWYRQILGQKVEFLVSFYNNEISEKSEIFDDQFSVERPDGSNFTLKIRSTKLEDSAMYFCASTGLVNTGELFFGEGSRLTVL.

In DNA form, the CDR3 reads TGTGCCAGCAGCCGAGGACTAGCGGGGACTCAAGAGACCCAGTACTTC. The encoded protein is CASSRGLAGTQETQYF. This sequence joins TRBV7-2 and TRBJ2-5; 12 bases map to TRBD2. The germline gives CDR1 SGHTA, CDR2 FQGNSA. Unmatched junction bases numbered 6, after V lost 5 bases and J lost 2 bases. The CDR3 runs to 16 residues.

CDR3 sequence: CASSLDQNSYNEQFF. In DNA form, the CDR3 reads TGTGCCAGCAGCTTGGATCAGAACTCCTACAATGAGCAGTTCTTC. V is TRBV5-6 and J is TRBJ2-1, with D hard to call. In germline, CDR1 is SGHDT, CDR2 YYEEEE. Deletions cut 0 bases from V and 0 bases from J, with 7 bases between. The CDR3 length is 15 residues. Full variable domain (missing parts from reference TRBV5-6 and TRBJ2-1): DAGVTQSPTHLIKTRGQQVTLRCSPKSGHDTVSWYQQALGQGPQFIFQYYEEEERQRGNFPDRFSGHQFPNYSSELNVNALLLGDSALYLCASSLDQNSYNEQFFGPGTRLTVL.

This clone was detected a few times. The chain couples TRBV4-1 to TRBJ2-1, with 8 bases that match TRBD2. V lost 0 bases, J lost 4 bases, and 2 bases stayed unmatched. This CDR3 is built from 15 residues. From germline, CDR1 is MGHRA and CDR2 YSYEKL. The CDR3 nucleotides read TGCGCCAGCAGCCAAGAAACGGGGGGGTACAATGAGCAGTTCTTC. This codes for CASSQETGGYNEQFF.

The CDR3 region is CASSDGQGAYGYTF. The DNA of the CDR3 is TGTGCCAGCAGTGACGGACAGGGGGCCTATGGCTACACCTTC. The rearrangement links TRBV28 to TRBJ1-2, with 11 bases aligning to TRBD1. The germline V gene has CDR1 MDHEN and CDR2 SYDVKM. The CDR3 runs 14 residues. The ends lost 5 bases at V and 4 bases at J; junction bases unmatched: 3.

The DNA for the CDR3 is TGTGCCAGCAGCTTGGGGGCAGACCAATATGGCTACACCTTC. Translating it yields CASSLGADQYGYTF. The chain combines TRBV5-5 with TRBJ1-2; D unclear. Trimming stripped 0 bases from V and 5 bases from J, with 11 bases between. This CDR3 is built from 14 residues. Germline loops: CDR1 SGHKS, CDR2 YYEKEE (reference sequence).

The sample holds one count of this clone. V usage is TRBV6-1 and J usage is TRBJ1-2; TRBD1 matches at 10 bases. With V trimmed by 4 bases and J by 2 bases, 10 bases remained unmatched. The CDR3 sequence is 17 residues long. Looked up from germline, CDR1 is MNHNS and CDR2 is SASEGT. CDR3 nucleotide sequence: TGTGCCAGCAGTGTGGGACAGGGGAGCTTTCAGAACTATGGCTACACCTTC. It translates to CASSVGQGSFQNYGYTF.

This clone was seen only once. The gene calls are TRBV9 and TRBJ1-3; D call uncertain. Germline lookup yields CDR1 SGDLS and CDR2 YYNGEE. The ends were cut back, 3 bases at V and 0 bases at J, with 7 bases in the middle. The CDR3 is made up of 14 amino acids. The CDR3 bases are TGTGCCAGCAGCGCCGGGAGCTCTGGAAACACCATATATTTT. This translates into CASSAGSSGNTIYF.

As DNA, the CDR3 is TGTGCCAGCAGCGTAACCCCAGTGGAGCTTGCAACTAATGAAAAACTGTTTTTT. Its translation is CASSVTPVELATNEKLFF. The gene calls are TRBV9 and TRBJ1-4, with D unclear. The CDR3 totals 18 residues. The V end was cut by 1 base, the J end by 0 bases, with 16 bases between. CDR1 and CDR2 (germline): SGDLS, YYNGEE. Looking up the rest from reference TRBV9 and TRBJ1-4 gives the full variable domain: DSGVTQTPKHLITATGQRVTLRCSPRSGDLSVYWYQQSLDQGLQFLIQYYNGEERAKGNILERFSAQQFPDLHSELNLSSLELGDSALYFCASSVTPVELATNEKLFFGSGTQLSVL.

The rearrangement links TRBV5-1 to TRBJ1-5, with a weak D call TRBD1 (5 bases). CDR1 and CDR2 from the germline V gene are SGHRS and YFSETQ. V was trimmed by 4 bases and J by 6 bases, leaving 11 bases between them. CDR3 size: 13 residues. The DNA of the CDR3 is TGCGCCAGCAGCCCTACAAGGGGTCAGCCCCAGCATTTT. Its protein product is CASSPTRGQPQHF.